One and the same sample provided the 5 T cell receptor beta chains below, sequenced in a study of T cells in Graves' hyperthyroidism and ophthalmopathy. Amplification yielded TCR beta CDR3 regions, with RNA transcripts as the source. An initial round of RT-PCR targeting the TCR CDR3 relied on the HTBI primer set. Each CDR3 protein is one row after TCRdb ran MiXCR on the multiplex PCR reads. This sample has a few hundred thousand distinct CDR3 sequences, with about 45% found just once. The sequenced sample was peripheral blood or thyroid tissue (not recorded which). The receptors derive from an adult woman with Graves' disease, either hyperthyroidism or ophthalmopathy (not recorded which).

V usage is TRBV12-3 or TRBV12-4 and J usage is TRBJ1-1; a possible D gene is TRBD1 (5 bases). The CDR3 extends over 12 amino acids. The V gene lost 5 bases and the J gene lost 7 bases, with 11 bases spanning the gap. The CDR3 nucleotides are TGTGCCAGCAGTCACGGGACGTTTGAAGCTTTCTTT. It encodes CASSHGTFEAFF.

This clonotype has ten or more counts. This chain's CDR3 is CAISAHTSGRAGGTQYF. CDR3 DNA sequence: TGTGCCATCAGTGCTCACACTAGCGGGAGGGCCGGGGGGACCCAGTACTTC. V and J are TRBV10-3 and TRBJ2-5; 13 nucleotides agree with TRBD2. Germline values: CDR1 ENHRY, CDR2 SYGVKD. This CDR3 contains 17 residues. V gave up 4 bases and J gave up 7 bases; unmatched junction bases: 12.

The CDR3 loop reads CSARGIWAYNEQFF. The CDR3 bases are TGCAGTGCTAGAGGGATCTGGGCGTACAATGAGCAGTTCTTC. The chain is built from TRBV20-1 and TRBJ2-1; no definite D call. The CDR3 consists of 14 residues. The germline V gene has CDR1 DFQATT and CDR2 SNEGSKA (reference sequence). V was shortened by 1 base and J by 4 bases, with 11 bases between the two germline ends.

This chain connects TRBV5-8 to TRBJ1-2, with D perhaps matching TRBD1 (6 bases). V dropped 0 bases and J dropped 3 bases, with 12 bases sitting between them. The CDR3 loop spans 15 amino acids. In germline, CDR1 is SGHTS, CDR2 YDEGEE. CDR3 nucleotide sequence: TGTGCCAGCAGCTTGGAGCGCAGGGGCTACTATGGCTACACCTTC. Residues: CASSLERRGYYGYTF.

The chain couples TRBV29-1 to TRBJ2-7; 14 bases align to TRBD2. Losses at the gene ends were 6 bases for V and 2 bases for J; bases not matched to a gene: 3. Germline values: CDR1 SQVTM, CDR2 ANQGSEA. CDR3 length: 14 residues. DNA of the CDR3: TGCAGCGTCTTGGGACTAGCGGGAGCCTACGAGCAGTACTTC. Encoded protein: CSVLGLAGAYEQYF.